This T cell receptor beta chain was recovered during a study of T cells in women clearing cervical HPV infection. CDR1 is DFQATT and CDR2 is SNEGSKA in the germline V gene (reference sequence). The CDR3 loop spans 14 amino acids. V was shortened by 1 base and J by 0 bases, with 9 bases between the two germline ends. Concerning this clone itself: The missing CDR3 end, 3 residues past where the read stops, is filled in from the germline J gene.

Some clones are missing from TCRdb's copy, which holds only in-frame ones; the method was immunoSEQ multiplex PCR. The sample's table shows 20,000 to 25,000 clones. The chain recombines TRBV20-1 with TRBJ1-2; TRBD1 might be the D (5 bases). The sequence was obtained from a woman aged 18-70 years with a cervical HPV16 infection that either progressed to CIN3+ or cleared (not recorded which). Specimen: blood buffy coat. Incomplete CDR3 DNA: TGCAGTGCTAGAGGCAGGGTCACTAACTATGGC. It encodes CSARGRVTNYG. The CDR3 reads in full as CSARGRVTNYGYTF.